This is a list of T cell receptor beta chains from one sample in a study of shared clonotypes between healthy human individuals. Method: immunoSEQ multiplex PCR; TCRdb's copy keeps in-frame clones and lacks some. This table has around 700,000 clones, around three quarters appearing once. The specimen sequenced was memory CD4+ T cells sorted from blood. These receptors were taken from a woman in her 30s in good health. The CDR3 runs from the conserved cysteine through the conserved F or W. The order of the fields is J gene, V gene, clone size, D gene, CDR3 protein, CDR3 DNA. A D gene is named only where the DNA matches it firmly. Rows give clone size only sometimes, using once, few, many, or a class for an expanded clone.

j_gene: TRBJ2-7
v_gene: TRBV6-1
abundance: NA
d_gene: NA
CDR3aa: CASRWDPGTYEQYF
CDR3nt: TGTGCCAGCAGGTGGGATCCGGGAACCTACGAGCAGTACTTC

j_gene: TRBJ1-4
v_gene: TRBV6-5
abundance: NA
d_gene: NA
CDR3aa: CASSYQSSTNEKLFF
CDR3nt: TGTGCCAGCAGTTACCAATCGAGTACTAATGAAAAACTGTTTTTT

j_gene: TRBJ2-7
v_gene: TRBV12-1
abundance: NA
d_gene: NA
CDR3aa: CASPRPREQYF
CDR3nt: TGTGCCAGCCCCAGGCCTCGCGAGCAGTACTTC

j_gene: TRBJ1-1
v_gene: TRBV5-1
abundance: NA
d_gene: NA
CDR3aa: CASSLGMGFGETEAFF
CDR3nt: TGCGCCAGCAGCTTGGGGATGGGGTTTGGGGAAACTGAAGCTTTCTTT

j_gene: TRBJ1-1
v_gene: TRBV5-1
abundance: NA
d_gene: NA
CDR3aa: CASSSGQVSSMNTEAFF
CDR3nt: TGCGCCAGCAGCTCCGGGCAGGTAAGCAGCATGAACACTGAAGCTTTCTTT

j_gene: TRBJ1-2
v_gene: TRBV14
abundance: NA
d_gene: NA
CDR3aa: CASSLDNKGYGYTF
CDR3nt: TGTGCCAGCAGCCTTGACAACAAGGGGTATGGCTACACCTTC

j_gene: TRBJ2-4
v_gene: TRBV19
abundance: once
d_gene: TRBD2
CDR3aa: CASSSGLAGGGKNIQYF
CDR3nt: TGTGCCAGTAGTAGCGGACTAGCGGGAGGGGGCAAAAACATTCAGTACTTC

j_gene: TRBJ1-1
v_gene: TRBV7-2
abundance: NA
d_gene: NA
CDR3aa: CASSPSLAGVEAFF
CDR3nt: TGTGCCAGCAGCCCCTCTCTGGCGGGGGTTGAAGCTTTCTTT

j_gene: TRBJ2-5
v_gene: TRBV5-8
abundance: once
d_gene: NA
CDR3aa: CASSLGFAQETQYF
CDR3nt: TGTGCCAGCAGCTTGGGTTTTGCCCAAGAGACCCAGTACTTC

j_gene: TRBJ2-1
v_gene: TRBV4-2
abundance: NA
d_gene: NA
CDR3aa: CASSQVTEPSQFF
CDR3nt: TGTGCCAGCAGCCAAGTGACAGAGCCTTCGCAGTTCTTC

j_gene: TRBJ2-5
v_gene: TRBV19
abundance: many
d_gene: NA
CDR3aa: CATREGNGETQYF
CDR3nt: TGTGCCACCCGTGAGGGGAATGGGGAGACCCAGTACTTC

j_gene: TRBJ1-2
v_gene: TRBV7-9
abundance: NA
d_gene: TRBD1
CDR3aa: CASSSSTGAYGYTF
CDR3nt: TGTGCCAGCAGCTCATCTACAGGGGCCTATGGCTACACCTTC

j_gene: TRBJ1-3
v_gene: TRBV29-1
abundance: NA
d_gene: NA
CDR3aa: CSVDRRSSGNTIYF
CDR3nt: TGCAGCGTTGACCGACGGAGCTCTGGAAACACCATATATTTT

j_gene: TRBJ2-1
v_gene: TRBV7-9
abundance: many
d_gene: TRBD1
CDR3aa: CASRHTGQGYEQFF
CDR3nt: TGTGCCAGCAGACATACCGGACAGGGCTACGAGCAGTTCTTC